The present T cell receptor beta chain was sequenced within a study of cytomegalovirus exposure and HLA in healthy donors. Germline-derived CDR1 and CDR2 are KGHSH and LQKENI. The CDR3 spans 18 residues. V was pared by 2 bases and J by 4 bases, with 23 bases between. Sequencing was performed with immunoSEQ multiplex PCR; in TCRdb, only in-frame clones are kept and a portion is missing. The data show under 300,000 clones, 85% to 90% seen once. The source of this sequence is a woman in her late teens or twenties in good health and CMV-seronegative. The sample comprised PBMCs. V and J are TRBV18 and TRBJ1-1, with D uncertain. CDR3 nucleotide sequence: TGTGCCAGCTCACCAGGGTGGGCGGAACTTTCTGCGGGCACTGAAGCTTTCTTT. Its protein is CASSPGWAELSAGTEAFF.